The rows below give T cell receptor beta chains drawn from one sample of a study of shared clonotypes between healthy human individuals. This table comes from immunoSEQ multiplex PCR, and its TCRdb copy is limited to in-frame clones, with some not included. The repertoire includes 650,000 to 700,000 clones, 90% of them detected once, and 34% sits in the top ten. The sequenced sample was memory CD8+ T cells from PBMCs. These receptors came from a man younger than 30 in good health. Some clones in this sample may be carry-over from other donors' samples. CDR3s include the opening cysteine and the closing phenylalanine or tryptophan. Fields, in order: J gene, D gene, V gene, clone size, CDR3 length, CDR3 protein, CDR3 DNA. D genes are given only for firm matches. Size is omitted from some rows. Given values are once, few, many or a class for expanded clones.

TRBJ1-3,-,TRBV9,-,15,CASSPQGDSGNTIYF,TGTGCCAGCAGCCCACAGGGAGACTCTGGAAACACCATATATTTT
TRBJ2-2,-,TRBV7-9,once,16,CASSSHGLPGTGELFF,TGTGCCAGCAGCTCCCATGGGCTACCGGGGACCGGGGAGCTGTTTTTT
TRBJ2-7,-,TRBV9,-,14,CASSVEGGTYEQYF,TGTGCCAGCAGCGTAGAAGGGGGGACCTACGAGCAGTACTTC
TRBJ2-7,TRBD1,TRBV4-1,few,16,CASSQPRPTGIYEQYF,TGCGCCAGCAGCCAGCCCAGACCGACAGGGATATACGAGCAGTACTTC
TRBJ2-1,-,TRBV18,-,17,CASSPQERGGSYNEQFF,TGTGCCAGCTCACCACAAGAGAGAGGGGGCTCCTACAATGAGCAGTTCTTC
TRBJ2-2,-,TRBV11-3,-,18,CASSPLGVGIANTGELFF,TGTGCCAGCAGCCCCCTGGGTGTCGGGATCGCGAACACCGGGGAGCTGTTTTTT
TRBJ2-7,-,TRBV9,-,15,CASSDGGSAPYEQYF,TGTGCCAGCAGCGACGGGGGCTCCGCGCCTTACGAGCAGTACTTC
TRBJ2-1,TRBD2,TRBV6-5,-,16,CASSYVTSGLYNEQFF,TGTGCCAGCAGTTACGTCACTAGCGGGCTTTACAATGAGCAGTTCTTC
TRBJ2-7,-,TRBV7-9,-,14,CASSLGDSIYEQYF,TGTGCCAGCAGCTTAGGGGATAGTATCTACGAGCAGTACTTC
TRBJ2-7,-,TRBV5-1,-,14,CASSLTSPSYEQYF,TGCGCCAGCAGCTTGACTAGTCCTTCCTACGAGCAGTACTTC
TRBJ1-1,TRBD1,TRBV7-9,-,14,CASSLQGVNTEAFF,TGTGCCAGCAGCTTGCAGGGGGTGAACACTGAAGCCTTCTTT
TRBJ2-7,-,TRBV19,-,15,CASSISSLGSPEQYF,TGTGCCAGTAGTATATCAAGCCTGGGGTCTCCAGAGCAGTACTTC
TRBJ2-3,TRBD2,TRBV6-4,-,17,CASSDGASGRTTDTQYF,TGTGCCAGCAGTGACGGGGCGAGCGGGAGAACAACAGATACGCAGTATTTT
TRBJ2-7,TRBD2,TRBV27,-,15,CASRPYSGSPDEQYF,TGTGCCAGCAGACCTTATAGCGGGAGCCCGGACGAGCAGTACTTC
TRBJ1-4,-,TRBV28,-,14,CASSRGVEVEKLFF,TGTGCCAGCAGTCGGGGCGTCGAGGTCGAAAAACTGTTTTTT
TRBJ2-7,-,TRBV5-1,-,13,CASSQTGFDEQYF,TGCGCCAGCAGCCAAACGGGGTTCGACGAGCAGTACTTC
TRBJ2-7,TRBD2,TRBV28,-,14,CASRELAAGDEQYF,TGTGCCAGCAGGGAATTGGCAGCGGGAGACGAGCAGTACTTC
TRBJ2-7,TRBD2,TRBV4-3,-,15,CASSQASGRVYEQYF,TGCGCCAGCAGCCAAGCGAGCGGGAGGGTCTACGAGCAGTACTTC
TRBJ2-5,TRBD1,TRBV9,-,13,CASSPDRVETQYF,TGTGCCAGCAGCCCGGACAGGGTTGAGACCCAGTACTTC
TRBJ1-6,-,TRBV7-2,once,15,CASSTRITYNSPLHF,TGTGCCAGCAGCACAAGGATAACCTATAATTCACCCCTCCACTTT
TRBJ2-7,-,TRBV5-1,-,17,CASSLAPGLSSRYEQYF,TGCGCCAGCAGCTTGGCCCCAGGCCTATCATCACGCTACGAGCAGTACTTC
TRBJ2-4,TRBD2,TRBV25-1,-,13,CASSESTGGIQYF,TGTGCCAGCAGTGAATCCACGGGGGGCATTCAGTACTTC
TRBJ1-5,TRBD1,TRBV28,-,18,CASNYGQGFLWSNQPQHF,TGTGCCAGCAACTATGGACAGGGGTTTTTGTGGAGCAATCAGCCCCAGCATTTT
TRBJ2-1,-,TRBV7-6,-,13,CASSSLGTGEQFF,TGTGCCAGCAGCTCCCTCGGGACGGGTGAGCAGTTCTTC
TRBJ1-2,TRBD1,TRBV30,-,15,CAWSVLRTGTYGYTF,TGTGCCTGGAGTGTACTGAGGACAGGGACCTATGGCTACACCTTC
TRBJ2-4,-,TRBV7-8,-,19,CASSLALGESTLAKNIQYF,TGTGCCAGCAGCTTAGCGCTGGGGGAGTCGACCCTAGCCAAAAACATTCAGTACTTC
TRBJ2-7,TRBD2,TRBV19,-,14,CASSTLAGAYEQYF,TGTGCCAGTAGTACTCTAGCGGGAGCCTACGAGCAGTACTTC
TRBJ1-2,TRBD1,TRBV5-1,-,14,CASSLGTATGGYTF,TGCGCCAGCAGCCTAGGGACAGCGACTGGTGGCTACACCTTC
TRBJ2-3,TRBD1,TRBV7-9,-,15,CASSARTGPTDTQYF,TGTGCCAGCAGCGCTCGGACAGGGCCCACAGATACGCAGTATTTT
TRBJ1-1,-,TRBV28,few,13,CASSILMNTEAFF,TGTGCCAGCAGTATTCTTATGAACACTGAAGCTTTCTTT
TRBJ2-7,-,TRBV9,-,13,CASSGGLGYEQYF,TGTGCCAGCAGCGGCGGACTTGGCTACGAGCAGTACTTC
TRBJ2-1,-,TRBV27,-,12,CASSLNLGEQFF,TGTGCCAGCAGTTTAAACTTGGGTGAGCAGTTCTTC